This entry is about one T cell receptor beta chain. This entry comes from a study of long-term antiretroviral therapy in people with HIV. Clinicians in the United States treated all participants with HIV. At survey level, the immunoSEQ assay was run in its v3.0 version. Profiling relied on immunoSEQ multiplex PCR, and the TCRdb table lists in-frame clones only, not all of them. Among around 20,000 clones listed, around 92% were seen once. V shed 5 bases and J 0 bases; nucleotides not matched to a gene: 6. The CDR3 contains 15 residues. Germline V gene lookup returns CDR1 SGHTS and CDR2 YDEGEE. This receptor was taken from a man aged 45-60 years with HIV. Here the sequenced sample was unsorted PBMCs, taken 3 years after starting antiretroviral therapy. This chain links TRBV5-8 with TRBJ2-7, with TRBD1 matching 9 bases. The CDR3 is CASSPPGQGSYEQYF. The CDR3, as DNA: TGTGCCAGCAGTCCACCGGGACAGGGCTCCTACGAGCAGTACTTC.